This TCR beta chain originates from a study of T cells after yellow fever vaccination. Researchers made TCR cDNA using 5'RACE template switching, and this step added a universal primer site and UMIs. TCRdb analysed the 5' RACE reads with MiXCR anew, one entry per CDR3 protein. The sample contains 230,000 or so distinct CDR3 sequences, roughly 6.2% of which appear only once. Study-wide results and limits: Booster sampling recovered most clones from primary vaccination (roughly 96% CD4, around 88% CD8). Abundant bulk-derived clonotypes could contaminate FACS-sorted repertoires.

In this sample, this clonotype turned up many times. Its antigen is not known. The DNA is left out, because the CDR3 cannot be placed on it with certainty; the CDR3 is given as TCRdb lists it. From its first to its last residue, the CDR3 has 16 amino acids. This receptor was taken from a man under 40 who received the YFV17D yellow fever vaccine. The rearrangement uses TRBV21-1 and TRBJ2-4. TRBV21-1 is recorded as a pseudogene. Here the sequenced sample was CD4+ T cells sorted from PBMCs, taken on the day of the yellow fever booster vaccination. CDR3 region: CASSKVRVGVGNIQYF.